The source of this T cell receptor beta chain is a study of blood T cell repertoires in COVID-19. Across the whole study: Italy, Spain and the United States were the sources of the convalescent and acute COVID-19 samples. Sources were T cells, B-cell-depleted T cells, or PBMCs; the material itself was cDNA or gDNA.

Source study methods: Scientists estimated how many nucleated cells there were by amplifying reference gene primers. TCRdb's table, derived via immunoSEQ multiplex PCR, lists solely in-frame clones and lacks some. V and J calls and clone size are copied from that table; D and trimming were computed from the DNA. The repertoire holds 210,000 or so clones, with about 90% as singletons. Trimming stripped 0 bases from V and 9 bases from J, with 13 bases between. The germline gives CDR1 SGDLS, CDR2 YYNGEE. This CDR3 contains 15 residues. This chain links TRBV9 with TRBJ1-6; a weak D match, TRBD1 (5 bases). The sequence was collected from a woman aged 45-60 years with acute or convalescent COVID-19. The sequenced sample was peripheral blood. CDR3 coding DNA: TGTGCCAGCAGCGTAGATGCACGGGGGGGTTCACCCCTCCACTTT. Protein sequence: CASSVDARGGSPLHF.